The clone carrying this T cell receptor beta chain was observed many times. Its antigen is as yet unknown. Amplification yielded TCR beta CDR3 regions, with RNA transcripts as the source. With the HTBI primer set, the TCR CDR3 went through a first round of RT-PCR. TCRdb called the multiplex PCR reads again in MiXCR, with one record for every CDR3 protein. The data hold 350,000 or so distinct CDR3 sequences, with 15% to 20% observed a single time. The sample is drawn from a study of T cells in Graves' hyperthyroidism and ophthalmopathy. Study-wide findings and caveats: Median prediction lead before ophthalmopathy onset was around seven months with the model.

This CDR3 spans 12 amino acids. Trimming took 2 bases from V and 8 from J, leaving 7 bases between them. CDR1 and CDR2 (germline): MRHNA, SNTAGT. The V gene is TRBV6-4, the J gene TRBJ1-3; D unresolved. The TCR was taken from a woman aged 35 to 49 with Graves' ophthalmopathy. Sequenced: blood. The CDR3 protein is CASSDREDTIYF. The CDR3 DNA follows: TGTGCCAGCAGTGACAGGGAGGACACCATATATTTT.